The count of the clone carrying this T cell receptor beta chain is one. Libraries were prepared by immunoSEQ multiplex PCR; TCRdb keeps only in-frame clonotypes and omits some of them. Among about 78,000 clones listed, less than 95% were seen once. The data were obtained in a study of blood T cell repertoires in COVID-19. Study at large: From T cells, B-cell-depleted T cells, or PBMCs came the material, which was cDNA or gDNA.

The CDR3 consists of 14 residues. Looked up from germline, CDR1 is MNHEY and CDR2 is SVGEGT. The V end lost 5 bases, the J end lost 0 bases, and 10 bases lay between the germline ends. Sample: peripheral blood. This receptor was identified in a woman in her 50s in a cohort sampled during active COVID-19. The chain joins TRBV6-2 or TRBV6-3 to TRBJ1-1; no firm D call. CDR3 sequence reads: CASSPRGLNTEAFF. The CDR3 coding sequence is TGTGCCAGCAGTCCCCGAGGGCTGAACACTGAAGCTTTCTTT.